Here is one TCR beta chain with its context. This sample was taken from a study of blood T cell repertoires in COVID-19. TCRdb's copy holds only in-frame clones and misses some; the assay was immunoSEQ multiplex PCR. The table lists around 150,000 clones, around nine tenths of them singletons, with about 10% in the top ten. The CDR3 loop spans 11 amino acids. Trimming cost V 1 base and J 11 bases, with 9 bases left between them. The V gene's germline CDR1 is DFQATT and CDR2 SNEGSKA (reference sequence). The origin of this receptor is a middle-aged man with active or convalescent COVID-19. This rearrangement joins TRBV20-1 to TRBJ1-5; no firm D call. Material for sequencing was peripheral blood. The CDR3 region is CSARARGSQHF. In DNA form, the CDR3 reads TGCAGTGCTAGAGCTCGCGGGTCCCAGCATTTT.